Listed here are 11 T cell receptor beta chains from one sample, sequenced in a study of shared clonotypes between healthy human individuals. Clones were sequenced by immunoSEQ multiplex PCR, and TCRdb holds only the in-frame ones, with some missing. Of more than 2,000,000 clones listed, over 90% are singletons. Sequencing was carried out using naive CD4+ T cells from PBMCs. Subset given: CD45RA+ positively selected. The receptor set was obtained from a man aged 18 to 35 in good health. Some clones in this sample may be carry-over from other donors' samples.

CDR3 protein: CASSLVGGYGGETQYF. The CDR3 coding sequence is TGTGCCAGCAGCTTAGTGGGCGGGTACGGCGGAGAGACCCAGTACTTC. V and J are TRBV7-2 and TRBJ2-5, with D perhaps matching TRBD2 (5 bases). Trimming took off 1 base at V and 4 bases at J, with 16 bases between the two ends. There are 16 residues in the CDR3. Germline V CDR1 and CDR2: SGHTA, FQGNSA.

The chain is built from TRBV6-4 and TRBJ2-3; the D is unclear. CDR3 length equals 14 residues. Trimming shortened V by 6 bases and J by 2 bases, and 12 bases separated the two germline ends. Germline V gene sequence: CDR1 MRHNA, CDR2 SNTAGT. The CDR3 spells CASSPQAATDTQYF. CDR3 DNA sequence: TGTGCCAGCAGCCCCCAGGCGGCCACAGATACGCAGTATTTT.

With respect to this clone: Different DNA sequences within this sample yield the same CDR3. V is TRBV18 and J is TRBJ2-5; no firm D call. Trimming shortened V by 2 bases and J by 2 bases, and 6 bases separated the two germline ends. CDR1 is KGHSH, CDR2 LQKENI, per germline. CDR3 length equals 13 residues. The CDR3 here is CASSPGIQETQYF. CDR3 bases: TGTGCCAGCTCACCAGGAATACAAGAGACCCAGTACTTC.

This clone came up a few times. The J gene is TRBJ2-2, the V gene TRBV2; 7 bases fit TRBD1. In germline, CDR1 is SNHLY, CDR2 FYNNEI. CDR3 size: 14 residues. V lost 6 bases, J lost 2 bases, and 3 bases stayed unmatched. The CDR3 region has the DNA TGTGCCAGCAGGACAGGGACCAACACCGGGGAGCTGTTTTTT. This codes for CASRTGTNTGELFF.

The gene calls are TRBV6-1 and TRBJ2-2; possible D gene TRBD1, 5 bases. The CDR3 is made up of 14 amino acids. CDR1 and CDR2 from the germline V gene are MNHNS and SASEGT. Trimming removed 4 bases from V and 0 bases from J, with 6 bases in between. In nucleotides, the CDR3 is TGTGCCAGCAGTGCAGGGCCGAACACCGGGGAGCTGTTTTTT. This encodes CASSAGPNTGELFF.

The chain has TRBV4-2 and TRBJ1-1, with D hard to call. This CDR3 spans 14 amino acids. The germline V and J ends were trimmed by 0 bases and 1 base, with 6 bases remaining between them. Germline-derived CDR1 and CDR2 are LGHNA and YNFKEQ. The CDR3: CASSQDTRNTEAFF. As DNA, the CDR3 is TGTGCCAGCAGCCAAGACACGAGGAACACTGAAGCTTTCTTT.

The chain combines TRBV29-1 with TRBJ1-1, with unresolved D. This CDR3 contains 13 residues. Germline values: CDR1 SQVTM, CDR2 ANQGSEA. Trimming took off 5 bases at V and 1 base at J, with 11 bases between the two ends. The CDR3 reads CSVPVQGNTEAFF. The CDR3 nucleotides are TGCAGCGTTCCCGTACAAGGGAACACTGAAGCTTTCTTT.

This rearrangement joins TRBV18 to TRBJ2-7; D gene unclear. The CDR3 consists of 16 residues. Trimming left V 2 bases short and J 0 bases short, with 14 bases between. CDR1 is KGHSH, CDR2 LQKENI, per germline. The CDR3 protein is CASSPLGGGSSYEQYF. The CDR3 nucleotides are TGTGCCAGCTCACCATTGGGCGGCGGTAGCTCCTACGAGCAGTACTTC.

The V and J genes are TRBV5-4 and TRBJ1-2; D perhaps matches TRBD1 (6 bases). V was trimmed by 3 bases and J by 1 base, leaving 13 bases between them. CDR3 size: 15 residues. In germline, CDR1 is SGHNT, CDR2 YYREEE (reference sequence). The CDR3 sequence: CASSSQGSINYGYTF. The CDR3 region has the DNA TGTGCCAGCAGCTCCCAGGGGAGTATTAACTATGGCTACACCTTC.

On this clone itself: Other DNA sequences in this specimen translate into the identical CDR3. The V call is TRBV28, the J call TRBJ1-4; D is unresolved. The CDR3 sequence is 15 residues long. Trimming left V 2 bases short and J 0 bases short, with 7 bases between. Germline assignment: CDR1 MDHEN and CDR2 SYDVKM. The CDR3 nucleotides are TGTGCCAGCAGTTTAACCGGCGCAACTAATGAAAAACTGTTTTTT. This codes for CASSLTGATNEKLFF.

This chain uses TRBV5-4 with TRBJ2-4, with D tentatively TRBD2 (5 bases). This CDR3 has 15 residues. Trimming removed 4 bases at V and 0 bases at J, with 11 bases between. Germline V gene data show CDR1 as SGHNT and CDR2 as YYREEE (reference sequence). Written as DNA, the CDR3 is TGTGCCAGCAGCCCGGACTTACTAGCCAAAAACATTCAGTACTTC. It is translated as CASSPDLLAKNIQYF.